The T cell receptor (beta chain) described here comes from a study of T cell repertoires in cytomegalovirus infection. Across the study: Indications of both CMV infection and matching HLA type were provided by public TCR beta signatures.

TCRdb passed the reads through MiXCR, listing each CDR3 protein once. The sample shows some 400,000 distinct CDR3 sequences, under 40% of them seen only once. V shed 2 bases and J 4 bases; nucleotides not matched to a gene: 6. This CDR3 is 15 amino acids long. Germline V gives CDR1 SGHVS, CDR2 FNYEAQ. The gene calls are TRBV7-6 and TRBJ2-7, with 9 nucleotides matching TRBD2. This clonotype originated in a human donor in good health (CMV status not recorded). Some clones in this sample may be carry-over from other donors' samples. Material: PBMCs. CDR3 coding DNA: TGTGCCAGCAGCTTACAAGCGGGGGGCCTTTACGAGCAGTACTTC. Amino acid sequence: CASSLQAGGLYEQYF. The whole variable domain, filled in from reference TRBV7-6 and TRBJ2-7, reads GAGVSQSPRYKVTKRGQDVALRCDPISGHVSLYWYRQALGQGPEFLTYFNYEAQQDKSGLPNDRFSAERPEGSISTLTIQRTEQRDSAMYRCASSLQAGGLYEQYFGPGTRLTVT.